A single sample is the source of the 28 T cell receptor beta chains below, sequenced in a study of T cell responses to AZD1222 COVID-19 vaccine. Measured with immunoSEQ multiplex PCR; TCRdb has only the in-frame clones, and not every one. The sample shows 160,000 or so clones, 80% to 90% of them seen only once. Material: peripheral blood, obtained after recovery from COVID-19. The receptors here all came from an adult who had recovered from COVID-19.

The chain employs TRBV7-9 and TRBJ2-7, with TRBD1 as a possible D gene (6 bases). Germline assignment: CDR1 SEHNR and CDR2 FQNEAQ (reference sequence). Deletions cut 1 base from V and 3 bases from J, with 13 bases between. The CDR3 totals 15 residues. The CDR3 nucleotides are TGTGCCAGCAGCTTAGTGGGGGCCAGTCGCTACGAGCAGTACTTC. Amino acid sequence: CASSLVGASRYEQYF.

The CDR3 DNA reads as TGTGCCAGCACCATAAGAAGCCGGGGGGGCACTGAGCAGTTCTTC. Translation: CASTIRSRGGTEQFF. The V and J genes are TRBV6-5 and TRBJ2-1; TRBD2 aligns across 8 bases. The junction had 14 bases not matched to a gene; V was cut back by 7 bases and J by 9 bases. Germline-derived CDR1 and CDR2 are MNHEY and SVGAGI. The CDR3 runs 15 residues.

The chain has TRBV14 and TRBJ1-1; 10 nucleotides align to TRBD1. Germline CDR1 is SGHDN and CDR2 is FVKESK. V lost 3 bases, J lost 4 bases, and 8 bases stayed unmatched. The CDR3 is 16 amino acids. DNA for the CDR3: TGTGCCAGCAGCCACGACACCCGGGACAGGGGCACTGAAGCTTTCTTT. Its translation: CASSHDTRDRGTEAFF.

The chain uses TRBV27 and TRBJ2-1, with D perhaps assigned TRBD1 or TRBD2 (5 bases each). The V and J ends lost 5 bases and 1 base respectively, with 15 bases between them. This CDR3 region has 16 residues. CDR1 and CDR2 (germline): MNHEY, SMNVEV (reference sequence). DNA for the CDR3: TGTGCCAGCAGTCCCCTAGGGACGAGGTCCTACAATGAGCAGTTCTTC. The encoded protein is CASSPLGTRSYNEQFF.

This clone appeared once. The chain joins TRBV20-1 to TRBJ1-1; D not certain. Germline loops: CDR1 DFQATT, CDR2 SNEGSKA (reference sequence). The CDR3 loop spans 10 amino acids. Trimming cost V 3 bases and J 4 bases, with 3 bases left between them. The CDR3 spells CSASSTEAFF. CDR3 nucleotides: TGCAGTGCTAGCAGCACTGAAGCTTTCTTT.

The genes are TRBV2 and TRBJ1-5, with D perhaps TRBD1 (5 bases). The length of the CDR3 is 14 residues. V lost 7 bases, J lost 1 base, and 11 bases lay in between. Germline V CDR1 and CDR2: SNHLY, FYNNEI. This CDR3 reads CASKWDSSNQPQHF. CDR3 nucleotides: TGTGCCAGCAAATGGGACTCAAGCAATCAGCCCCAGCATTTT.

The chain has TRBV11-2 and TRBJ1-2, with D maybe TRBD1 (5 bases). With 0 bases removed from V and 2 bases from J, the gap between germline ends came to 16 bases. The CDR3 runs 17 residues. From germline, CDR1 is SGHAT and CDR2 FQNNGV. The CDR3, as DNA: TGTGCCAGCAGCTTAGATCCGGGGGGTCTTACGAACTATGGCTACACCTTC. It codes for CASSLDPGGLTNYGYTF.

The chain uses TRBV6-6 and TRBJ2-7, with TRBD1 identical over 7 bases. The germline gives CDR1 MNHNY, CDR2 SVGAGI (reference sequence). V dropped 4 bases and J dropped 1; count of bases not matched to a gene: 1. This CDR3 comprises 13 residues. CDR3 coding DNA: TGTGCCAGCAGTTCGACAGGGTCCTACGAGCAGTACTTC. Translation: CASSSTGSYEQYF.

The gene calls are TRBV11-2 and TRBJ1-1; a possible D gene is TRBD1 (5 bases). Germline lookup yields CDR1 SGHAT and CDR2 FQNNGV. This CDR3 is built from 15 residues. Trimming took off 6 bases at V and 1 base at J, with 15 bases between the two ends. The CDR3 region has the DNA TGTGCCAGCAGTTCCCCGGGACGGCCGAACACTGAAGCTTTCTTT. Encoded protein: CASSSPGRPNTEAFF.

This sequence joins TRBV10-1 and TRBJ2-4; D is unclear. The germline gives CDR1 WNHNN, CDR2 SYGVQD (reference sequence). The CDR3 runs 15 residues. With 7 bases removed from V and 1 base from J, the gap between germline ends came to 14 bases. CDR3: CASTVGPVAKNIQYF. The CDR3 DNA follows: TGCGCCAGCACAGTCGGCCCCGTGGCCAAAAACATTCAGTACTTC.

This sequence joins TRBV4-2 and TRBJ2-7; the D gene is possibly TRBD1 (6 bases). V lost 3 bases to trimming and J lost 2 bases, with 20 bases between them. The V gene's germline CDR1 is LGHNA and CDR2 YNFKEQ. CDR3 length equals 17 residues. CDR3 sequence reads: CASSQQGGGGWTYEQYF. DNA for the CDR3: TGTGCCAGCAGCCAGCAGGGTGGGGGCGGCTGGACCTACGAGCAGTACTTC.

This clone was observed a handful of times. The V and J genes are TRBV4-2 and TRBJ2-1; 8 bases map to TRBD1. Germline CDR1 and CDR2: LGHNA and YNFKEQ. After removal of 2 bases from V and 6 bases from J, the junction contained 3 bases not matched to a gene. This CDR3 has 14 amino acids. The CDR3 protein is CASSQYDRGNEQFF. CDR3 in DNA: TGTGCCAGCAGCCAATATGACAGGGGCAATGAGCAGTTCTTC.

This sequence joins TRBV5-1 and TRBJ1-4; unclear D gene. The CDR3 length is 14 residues. The ends were cut back, 3 bases at V and 5 bases at J, with 11 bases in the middle. Germline CDR1 SGHRS, CDR2 YFSETQ. CDR3 sequence reads: CASSSVGRNEKLFF. The DNA for the CDR3 is TGCGCCAGCAGCTCCGTGGGCCGGAATGAAAAACTGTTTTTT. Filled out from reference TRBV5-1 and TRBJ1-4, the complete variable domain reads KAGVTQTPRYLIKTRGQQVTLSCSPISGHRSVSWYQQTPGQGLQFLFEYFSETQRNKGNFPGRFSGRQFSNSRSEMNVSTLELGDSALYLCASSSVGRNEKLFFGSGTQLSVL.

The chain combines TRBV11-2 with TRBJ2-3; D unclear. The CDR3 is 16 amino acids. Germline V gives CDR1 SGHAT, CDR2 FQNNGV. V was clipped by 5 bases and J by 3 bases, with 18 bases between them. The CDR3 DNA sequence: TGTGCCAGCAGCCCACCCGGATGGGTGGGGACAGATACGCAGTATTTT. Encoded protein: CASSPPGWVGTDTQYF.

The chain carries TRBV19 and TRBJ1-1, with 7 nucleotides matching TRBD1. CDR3 length: 14 amino acids. With 7 bases clipped from V and 0 bases from J, the junction kept 5 bases outside the gene matches. In germline, CDR1 is LNHDA, CDR2 SQIVND (reference sequence). The DNA for the CDR3 is TGTGCCAGTACCTGGGACAGCTTGAACACTGAAGCTTTCTTT. It specifies CASTWDSLNTEAFF.

The chain combines TRBV27 with TRBJ1-2; D possibly corresponds to TRBD1 (6 bases). Deletions cut 5 bases from V and 4 bases from J, with 20 bases between. CDR1 and CDR2 (germline): MNHEY, SMNVEV (reference sequence). The length of the CDR3 is 16 residues. Here the CDR3 reads CASSGTAGGSSYGYTF. The CDR3 region has the DNA TGTGCCAGCAGTGGGACCGCGGGGGGCTCTAGCTATGGCTACACCTTC.

The CDR3 loop is CASRRDEGPDTQYF. The CDR3 nucleotides read TGTGCCAGCCGCCGAGACGAGGGTCCAGATACGCAGTATTTT. The chain joins TRBV6-1 to TRBJ2-3, with a tentative D call TRBD2 (5 bases). Trimming took 8 bases from V and 4 from J, leaving 16 bases between them. This CDR3 spans 14 amino acids. The V gene's germline CDR1 is MNHNS and CDR2 SASEGT.

This clone appeared once. V usage is TRBV29-1 and J usage is TRBJ1-2, with D possibly being TRBD1 (5 bases). CDR1 is SQVTM and CDR2 is ANQGSEA in the germline V gene. CDR3 size: 16 residues. V was trimmed by 4 bases and J by 3 bases, leaving 21 bases between them. CDR3 loop: CSVGPTLGRVDYGYTF. DNA of the CDR3: TGCAGCGTTGGGCCAACCTTGGGCAGGGTTGACTATGGCTACACCTTC.

The chain combines TRBV3-1 (or the pseudogene TRBV3-2) with TRBJ2-3; 7 positions match TRBD1. The CDR3 extends over 14 amino acids. With 2 bases clipped from V and 14 bases from J, the junction kept 13 bases outside the gene matches. Looked up from germline, CDR1 is LGHDT and CDR2 is YNNKEL (reference sequence). The CDR3 sequence: CASSQLGLETGMYF. The CDR3 DNA is TGTGCCAGCAGCCAATTGGGTCTCGAGACAGGGATGTATTTT.

The chain is built from TRBV5-6 and TRBJ1-5; 9 positions match TRBD1. V was clipped by 5 bases and J by 6 bases; unmatched bases: 12. The CDR3 runs 16 residues. CDR1 and CDR2 (germline): SGHDT, YYEEEE. CDR3 in amino acids: CASSLRDRAVGQPQHF. The CDR3 DNA reads as TGTGCCAGCAGTCTCCGGGACAGGGCTGTAGGTCAGCCCCAGCATTTT.

This clone showed up just a few times. The chain has TRBV5-4 and TRBJ1-1; 7 nucleotides agree with TRBD1. Trimming took 6 bases from V and 4 from J; bases not matched to a gene: 3. From germline, CDR1 is SGHNT and CDR2 YYREEE (reference sequence). This CDR3 has 12 amino acids. The CDR3 here is CASISGGTEAFF. The CDR3 DNA follows: TGTGCCAGCATTTCAGGGGGCACTGAAGCTTTCTTT.

The rearrangement links TRBV9 to TRBJ2-2, with D uncertain. This CDR3 comprises 15 residues. The germline gives CDR1 SGDLS, CDR2 YYNGEE. The germline V and J ends were trimmed by 2 bases and 4 bases, with 12 bases remaining between them. DNA of the CDR3: TGTGCCAGCAGCGTCGAAAGGGATGGCACCGGGGAGCTGTTTTTT. Protein sequence: CASSVERDGTGELFF.

The V and J genes are TRBV5-4 and TRBJ1-1, with TRBD1 as a possible D gene (6 bases). V lost 5 bases, J lost 0 bases, and 14 bases lay in between. There are 15 residues in the CDR3. Germline values: CDR1 SGHNT, CDR2 YYREEE (reference sequence). The CDR3 coding sequence is TGTGCCAGCAGTCGCAAGGGGGGGGTGAACACTGAAGCTTTCTTT. It is translated as CASSRKGGVNTEAFF.

The chain links TRBV29-1 to TRBJ2-7; D uncertain. This CDR3 has 13 residues. V was trimmed by 6 bases and J by 7 bases, leaving 19 bases between them. The V gene's germline CDR1 is SQVTM and CDR2 ANQGSEA. The CDR3 loop is CSVGALEVGEQYF. CDR3 nucleotides: TGCAGCGTGGGCGCTTTGGAAGTTGGGGAGCAGTACTTC.

The chain joins TRBV7-9 to TRBJ2-7; 9 bases map to TRBD1. CDR3 length equals 15 residues. Germline V lookup: CDR1 SEHNR, CDR2 FQNEAQ (reference sequence). V trimming: 3 bases; J trimming: 6 bases; junction bases outside the gene matches: 9. Here the CDR3 reads CASSFGTGWGAEQYF. The CDR3 DNA reads TGTGCCAGCAGCTTCGGGACAGGGTGGGGCGCCGAGCAGTACTTC.

The chain employs TRBV18 and TRBJ2-1, with D unclear. CDR3 length equals 13 residues. V was clipped by 4 bases and J by 3 bases, with 7 bases between them. Germline lookup yields CDR1 KGHSH and CDR2 LQKENI. The CDR3 region has the DNA TGTGCCAGCTCACGGCCAGACTACAATGAGCAGTTCTTC. Translation gives CASSRPDYNEQFF. The complete variable domain, with remaining parts taken from reference TRBV18 and TRBJ2-1, reads NAGVMQNPRHLVRRRGQEARLRCSPMKGHSHVYWYRQLPEEGLKFMVYLQKENIIDESGMPKERFSAEFPKEGPSILRIQQVVRGDSAAYFCASSRPDYNEQFFGPGTRLTVL.

The genes are TRBV12-5 and TRBJ2-5, with D possibly TRBD2 on 6 matching bases. This CDR3 spans 14 amino acids. V lost 5 bases and J 5 bases, leaving 15 bases between the germline ends. Germline V gives CDR1 LGHNT, CDR2 FRNRAP. The CDR3 DNA sequence: TGTGCTAGTGGTCCGGGACTTAGGATGGAGACCCAGTACTTC. It translates to CASGPGLRMETQYF.

This chain uses TRBV4-1 with TRBJ2-3; 9 nucleotides align to TRBD2. The CDR3 sequence is 16 residues long. The ends lost 3 bases at V and 1 base at J; junction bases unmatched: 5. Germline values: CDR1 MGHRA, CDR2 YSYEKL. CDR3 loop: CASSHHQREGTDTQYF. CDR3 in DNA: TGCGCCAGCAGCCATCATCAGCGGGAGGGCACAGATACGCAGTATTTT.